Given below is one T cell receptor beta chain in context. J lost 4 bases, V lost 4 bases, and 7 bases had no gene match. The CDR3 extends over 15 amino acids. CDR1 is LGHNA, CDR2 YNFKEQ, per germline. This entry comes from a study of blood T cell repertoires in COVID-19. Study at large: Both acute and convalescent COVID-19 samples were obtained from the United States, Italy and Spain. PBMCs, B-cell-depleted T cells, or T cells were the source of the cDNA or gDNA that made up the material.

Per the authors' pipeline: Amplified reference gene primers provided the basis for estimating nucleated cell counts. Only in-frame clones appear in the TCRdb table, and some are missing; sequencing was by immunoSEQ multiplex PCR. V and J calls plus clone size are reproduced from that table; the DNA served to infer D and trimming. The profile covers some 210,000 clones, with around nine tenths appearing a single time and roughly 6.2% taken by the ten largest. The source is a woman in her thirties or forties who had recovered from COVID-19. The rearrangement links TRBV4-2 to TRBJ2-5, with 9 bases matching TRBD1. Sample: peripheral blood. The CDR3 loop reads CASSPVGQGRETQYF. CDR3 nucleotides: TGTGCCAGCAGCCCGGTGGGACAGGGCCGAGAGACCCAGTACTTC.